A selection of T cell receptor beta chains follows, all from one sample in a study of identical twins. TCRdb re-derived calls from the 5' RACE reads in MiXCR, one entry per CDR3 protein. The data hold under 800,000 distinct CDR3 sequences, with 21% observed a single time. These data also formed part of another study, on T cells expressing NK-cell markers.

The sample taken for sequencing was PBMCs. The source is a woman between 18 and 29 years old in good health. The CDR3 runs from the conserved cysteine through the conserved F or W. Fields, in order: clone size, D gene, V gene, J gene, CDR3 protein, CDR3 DNA. D genes are given only for firm matches. Clone sizes are given selectively: once, few, many, or a class where the clone is expanded.

clone size: .
D gene: TRBD1
V gene: TRBV5-5
J gene: TRBJ2-7
CDR3 protein: CASSLSTGGAYEQYF
CDR3 DNA: TGTGCCAGCAGCCTCTCGACAGGGGGCGCGTACGAGCAGTACTTC

clone size: few
D gene: TRBD1
V gene: TRBV20-1
J gene: TRBJ2-7
CDR3 protein: CSAPTGVPLYEQYF
CDR3 DNA: TGCAGTGCCCCTACAGGGGTCCCCCTCTACGAGCAGTACTTC

clone size: .
D gene: .
V gene: TRBV20-1
J gene: TRBJ2-7
CDR3 protein: CSARVWNTYEQYF
CDR3 DNA: TGCAGTGCTAGAGTTTGGAACACCTACGAGCAGTACTTC

clone size: few
D gene: TRBD1
V gene: TRBV20-1
J gene: TRBJ2-1
CDR3 protein: CSARDRAAYNEQFF
CDR3 DNA: TGCAGTGCTAGGGACAGGGCAGCCTACAATGAGCAGTTCTTC

clone size: many
D gene: .
V gene: TRBV12-3/TRBV12-4
J gene: TRBJ2-3
CDR3 protein: CASSPQDTDTQYF
CDR3 DNA: TGTGCCAGCAGTCCCCAGGACACAGATACGCAGTATTTT

clone size: few
D gene: TRBD2
V gene: TRBV7-8
J gene: TRBJ2-2
CDR3 protein: CASSRLAGARTGELFF
CDR3 DNA: TGTGCCAGCAGCCGACTAGCGGGAGCTCGTACCGGGGAGCTGTTTTTT

clone size: .
D gene: .
V gene: TRBV30
J gene: TRBJ1-3
CDR3 protein: CAWSVLWTGNTIYF
CDR3 DNA: TGTGCCTGGAGTGTACTCTGGACCGGAAACACCATATATTTT

clone size: few
D gene: .
V gene: TRBV2
J gene: TRBJ2-3
CDR3 protein: CASSAGSTQYF
CDR3 DNA: TGTGCCAGCAGTGCAGGCTCTACGCAGTATTTT

clone size: .
D gene: .
V gene: TRBV10-3
J gene: TRBJ2-3
CDR3 protein: CAITAETDTQYF
CDR3 DNA: TGTGCCATCACCGCGGAAACAGATACGCAGTATTTT

clone size: .
D gene: TRBD2
V gene: TRBV10-2
J gene: TRBJ2-7
CDR3 protein: CASSAGLEYKQYF
CDR3 DNA: TGCGCCAGCAGTGCGGGACTAGAGTACAAGCAGTACTTC

clone size: .
D gene: TRBD2
V gene: TRBV20-1
J gene: TRBJ2-1
CDR3 protein: CSAKVLAVEQFF
CDR3 DNA: TGCAGTGCCAAGGTACTAGCGGTTGAGCAGTTCTTC

clone size: many
D gene: TRBD2
V gene: TRBV5-6
J gene: TRBJ2-7
CDR3 protein: CASSGGGEQYF
CDR3 DNA: TGTGCCAGCAGCGGCGGGGGGGAGCAGTACTTC

clone size: .
D gene: .
V gene: TRBV6-1
J gene: TRBJ2-3
CDR3 protein: CASSPDRLADTQYF
CDR3 DNA: TGTGCCAGCAGTCCCGACAGGTTGGCAGATACGCAGTATTTT

clone size: .
D gene: TRBD1
V gene: TRBV5-6
J gene: TRBJ2-2
CDR3 protein: CASSPSDRDGRELFF
CDR3 DNA: TGTGCCAGCAGCCCTTCCGACAGGGATGGCCGGGAGCTGTTTTTT

clone size: few
D gene: .
V gene: TRBV10-3
J gene: TRBJ2-2
CDR3 protein: CAIRDTGELFF
CDR3 DNA: TGTGCCATCAGGGACACCGGGGAGCTGTTTTTT

clone size: .
D gene: .
V gene: TRBV12-3/TRBV12-4
J gene: TRBJ2-7
CDR3 protein: CASSSDGVELYEQYF
CDR3 DNA: TGTGCCAGCAGTTCGGACGGAGTCGAACTTTACGAGCAGTACTTC

clone size: few
D gene: .
V gene: TRBV7-6
J gene: TRBJ2-2
CDR3 protein: CASSLYRQNTGELFF
CDR3 DNA: TGTGCCAGCAGCTTATACCGACAAAACACCGGGGAGCTGTTTTTT

clone size: many
D gene: .
V gene: TRBV20-1
J gene: TRBJ2-7
CDR3 protein: CSARGGSSDREQYF
CDR3 DNA: TGCAGTGCTAGAGGGGGGTCCAGCGACCGCGAGCAGTACTTC

clone size: few
D gene: .
V gene: TRBV20-1
J gene: TRBJ1-1
CDR3 protein: CSARSPGVETEAFF
CDR3 DNA: TGCAGTGCTAGAAGTCCAGGGGTCGAGACTGAAGCTTTCTTT

clone size: .
D gene: .
V gene: TRBV4-3
J gene: TRBJ2-1
CDR3 protein: CASSQAVRADLKDEQFF
CDR3 DNA: TGCGCCAGCAGCCAAGCAGTTCGAGCGGACCTAAAGGATGAGCAGTTCTTC

clone size: few
D gene: .
V gene: TRBV5-1
J gene: TRBJ2-1
CDR3 protein: CASSPTSSTYNEQFF
CDR3 DNA: TGCGCCAGCAGCCCCACATCCTCCACCTACAATGAGCAGTTCTTC

clone size: .
D gene: .
V gene: TRBV5-5
J gene: TRBJ2-5
CDR3 protein: CASSLEGWQETQYF
CDR3 DNA: TGTGCCAGCAGCTTAGAAGGGTGGCAAGAGACCCAGTACTTC

clone size: .
D gene: TRBD1
V gene: TRBV29-1
J gene: TRBJ2-7
CDR3 protein: CSASPPGTGRSYEQYF
CDR3 DNA: TGCAGCGCTTCCCCACCCGGGACAGGGAGGTCCTACGAGCAGTACTTC

clone size: .
D gene: .
V gene: TRBV29-1
J gene: TRBJ2-1
CDR3 protein: CSVSGQGMGSGSLLPFF
CDR3 DNA: TGCAGCGTTTCGGGACAGGGCATGGGAAGCGGGAGCCTACTGCCGTTCTTC

clone size: .
D gene: TRBD1
V gene: TRBV7-9
J gene: TRBJ2-7
CDR3 protein: CASSLAGQVPEQYF
CDR3 DNA: TGTGCCAGCAGCTTAGCGGGACAGGTCCCCGAGCAGTACTTC

clone size: .
D gene: TRBD2
V gene: TRBV11-2
J gene: TRBJ2-2
CDR3 protein: CASSLIWTSGGNTGELFF
CDR3 DNA: TGTGCCAGCAGCCTGATTTGGACTAGCGGGGGAAACACCGGGGAGCTGTTTTTT

clone size: .
D gene: .
V gene: TRBV10-3
J gene: TRBJ1-2
CDR3 protein: CAISPGGGYTF
CDR3 DNA: TGTGCCATCAGCCCGGGGGGGGGCTACACCTTC

clone size: .
D gene: .
V gene: TRBV6-5
J gene: TRBJ2-3
CDR3 protein: CASSYSSPLDTQYF
CDR3 DNA: TGTGCCAGCAGTTACTCTAGTCCCCTAGATACGCAGTATTTT

clone size: .
D gene: .
V gene: TRBV11-2
J gene: TRBJ2-1
CDR3 protein: CASSPTGQANEQFF
CDR3 DNA: TGTGCCAGCAGCCCTACGGGCCAGGCCAATGAGCAGTTCTTC

clone size: .
D gene: .
V gene: TRBV18
J gene: TRBJ2-1
CDR3 protein: CASSPPSGSHYNEQFF
CDR3 DNA: TGTGCCAGCTCACCACCGTCTGGGAGCCATTACAATGAGCAGTTCTTC

clone size: .
D gene: TRBD2
V gene: TRBV20-1
J gene: TRBJ2-3
CDR3 protein: CSARVAGGKTDTQYF
CDR3 DNA: TGCAGTGCTCGGGTAGCGGGGGGGAAAACAGATACGCAGTATTTT

clone size: .
D gene: .
V gene: TRBV7-8
J gene: TRBJ2-7
CDR3 protein: CASSLNSVYEQYF
CDR3 DNA: TGTGCCAGCAGCTTAAACTCCGTTTACGAGCAGTACTTC